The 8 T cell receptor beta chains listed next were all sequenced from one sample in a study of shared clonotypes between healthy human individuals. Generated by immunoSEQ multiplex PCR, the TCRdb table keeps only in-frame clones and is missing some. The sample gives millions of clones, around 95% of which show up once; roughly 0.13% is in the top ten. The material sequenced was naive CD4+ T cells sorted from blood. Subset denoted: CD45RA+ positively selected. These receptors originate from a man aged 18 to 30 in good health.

The DNA for the CDR3 is TGTGCCAGCAGTGAACTTGGGGTCCCGGGGACCCAGTACTTC. Its protein is CASSELGVPGTQYF. The chain uses TRBV2 and TRBJ2-5; D unresolved. This CDR3 has 14 amino acids. The germline V gene encodes CDR1 SNHLY and CDR2 FYNNEI. Trimming cost V 2 bases and J 7 bases, with 14 bases left between them.

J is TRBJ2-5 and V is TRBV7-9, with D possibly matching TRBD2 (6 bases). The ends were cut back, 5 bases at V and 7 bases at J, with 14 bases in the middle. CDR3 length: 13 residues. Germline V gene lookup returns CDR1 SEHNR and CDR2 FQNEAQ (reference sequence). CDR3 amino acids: CASSPGSGRTQYF. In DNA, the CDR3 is TGTGCCAGCAGCCCCGGGAGTGGTCGGACCCAGTACTTC.

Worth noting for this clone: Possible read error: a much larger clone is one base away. In DNA form, the CDR3 reads TGTGCCAGCAGCCTTCAAGAGACCCAGTACTTC. As protein: CASSLQETQYF. The chain carries TRBV5-3 and TRBJ2-5; D call uncertain. TRBV5-3 is an open reading frame whose function is uncertain. V lost 8 bases, J lost 2 bases, and 7 bases lay in between. This CDR3 has 11 amino acids.

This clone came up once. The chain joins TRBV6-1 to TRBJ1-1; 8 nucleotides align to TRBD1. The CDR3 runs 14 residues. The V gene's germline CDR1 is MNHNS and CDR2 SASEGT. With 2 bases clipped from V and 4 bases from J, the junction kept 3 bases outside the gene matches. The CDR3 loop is CASSEQGASTEAFF. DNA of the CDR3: TGTGCCAGCAGTGAACAGGGGGCGAGCACTGAAGCTTTCTTT.

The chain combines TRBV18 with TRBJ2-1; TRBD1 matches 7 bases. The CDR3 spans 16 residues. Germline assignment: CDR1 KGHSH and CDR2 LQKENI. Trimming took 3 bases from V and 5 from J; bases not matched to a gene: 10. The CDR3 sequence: CASSPPGTDENNEQFF. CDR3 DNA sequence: TGTGCCAGCTCACCGCCCGGGACAGACGAGAACAATGAGCAGTTCTTC.

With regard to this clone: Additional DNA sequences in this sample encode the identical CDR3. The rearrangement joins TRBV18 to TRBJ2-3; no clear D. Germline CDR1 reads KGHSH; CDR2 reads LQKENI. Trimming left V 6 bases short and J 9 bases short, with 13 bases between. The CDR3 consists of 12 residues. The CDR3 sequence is CASSPKEDTQYF. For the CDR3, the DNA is TGTGCCAGCTCGCCCAAAGAGGACACGCAGTATTTT.

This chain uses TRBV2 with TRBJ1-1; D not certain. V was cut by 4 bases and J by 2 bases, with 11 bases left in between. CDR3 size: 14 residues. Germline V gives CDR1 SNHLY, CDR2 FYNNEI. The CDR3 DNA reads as TGTGCCAGCAGTGGGCAGCTACCAAACACTGAAGCTTTCTTT. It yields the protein CASSGQLPNTEAFF.

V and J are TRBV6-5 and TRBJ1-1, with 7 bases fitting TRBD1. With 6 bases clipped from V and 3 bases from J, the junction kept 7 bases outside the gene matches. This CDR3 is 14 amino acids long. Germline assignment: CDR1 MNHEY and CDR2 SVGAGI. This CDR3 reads CASRGAGQHTEAFF. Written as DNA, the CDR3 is TGTGCCAGCAGAGGGGCGGGACAGCACACTGAAGCTTTCTTT.